This is a list of T cell receptor beta chains from one sample in a study of T cell repertoires in ileal Crohn's disease. Repertoires were generated with immunoSEQ multiplex PCR, while TCRdb's copy carries only in-frame clones and drops some. The repertoire holds approximately 8,200 clones, with roughly 96% as singletons. Sequences were obtained from ileal tissue. The receptors were gathered from an adult with Crohn's disease. CDR3s include the opening cysteine and the closing phenylalanine or tryptophan. The D gene is left open where the match is weak. Some rows mark clone size as missing; the rest say once, few, many or name a class of expanded clone.

>TRBV10-3|TRBJ2-3|TRBD2|-
TGTGCCATCAGTGATGGCGGGGGGATCGCAGATACGCAGTATTTT
CAISDGGGIADTQYF
>TRBV6-5|TRBJ2-7|-|-
TGTGCCAGCAGTTACGGAGACAGTACCTACGAGCAGTACTTC
CASSYGDSTYEQYF
>TRBV5-4|TRBJ2-7|TRBD1|-
TGTGCCAGCAGCGTGGGGACAGGGCTCGCCTACGAGCAGTACTTC
CASSVGTGLAYEQYF
>TRBV29-1|TRBJ1-5|TRBD1|-
TGCGGTGGACAGGGTATGAATCAGCCCCAGCATTTT
CGGQGMNQPQHF
>TRBV4-2|TRBJ2-4|TRBD1|-
TGTGCCAGCAGCCAAGATGCGACAGGGATAGGAGCCAAAAACATTCAGTACTTC
CASSQDATGIGAKNIQYF
>TRBV9|TRBJ2-2|-|-
TGTGCCAGCAGCGTAGGAGGTAACACCGGGGAGCTGTTTTTT
CASSVGGNTGELFF
>TRBV7-2|TRBJ1-2|-|-
TGTGCCAGCAGCTCGCAGGGAAGGGGCTACACCTTC
CASSSQGRGYTF
>TRBV19|TRBJ2-2|TRBD2|-
TGTGCCAGTAGTTCAACAGGACTAGCGGGGTTCGCGAACACCGGGGAGCTGTTTTTT
CASSSTGLAGFANTGELFF
>TRBV28|TRBJ2-3|-|-
TGTGCCAGCAGCCGGACAGATACGCAGTATTTT
CASSRTDTQYF
>TRBV10-2|TRBJ2-2|-|-
TGCGCCAGCAGTGATACCCTAAGCACCGGGGAGCTGTTTTTT
CASSDTLSTGELFF
>TRBV7-2|TRBJ2-2|-|-
TGTGCCAGCAGCTTAGTGGTTCGCGGTCGGGGGGCAGGCGGGGAGCTGTTTTTT
CASSLVVRGRGAGGELFF
>TRBV7-3|TRBJ1-2|TRBD1|-
TGTGCCAGCAGCCCGGGACAGGGCCGCTATGGCTACACCTTC
CASSPGQGRYGYTF
>TRBV6-4|TRBJ2-7|TRBD2|-
TGTGCCAGCAGTGAAACGGGGGGGCCGGTCTACGAGCAGTACTTC
CASSETGGPVYEQYF
>TRBV29-1|TRBJ2-7|TRBD2|-
TGCAGCGTCGAAAAGCGGGGTTCGGGCGAGCAGTACTTC
CSVEKRGSGEQYF
>TRBV15|TRBJ1-6|TRBD1|-
TGTGCCACCAGCAAGACAGGGTCTAATTCACCCCTCCACTTT
CATSKTGSNSPLHF
>TRBV7-9|TRBJ1-3|TRBD1|-
TGTGCCAGCAGCCCGGGACAGGGATTGAACACCATATATTTT
CASSPGQGLNTIYF
>TRBV5-4|TRBJ2-1|TRBD2|-
TGTGCCAGCAGCTTGGCTAGCGGGGACTACAATGAGCAGTTCTTC
CASSLASGDYNEQFF
>TRBV29-1|TRBJ1-1|-|-
TGCAGCGCTGGACAGAAGAACACTGAAGCTTTCTTT
CSAGQKNTEAFF
>TRBV4-3|TRBJ2-4|-|-
TGCGCCAGCAGCCAAGATCTGGGGCTAACCATGTACTTC
CASSQDLGLTMYF
>TRBV9|TRBJ2-4|TRBD2|-
TGTGCCAGCAGTCCTACTAGCGCGGCGGTCATTCAGTACTTC
CASSPTSAAVIQYF
>TRBV7-2|TRBJ2-5|-|-
TGTGCCAGCAGCCCGAGGGGGGGAGAGACCCAGTACTTC
CASSPRGGETQYF
>TRBV28|TRBJ1-1|-|-
TGTGCCAGCACCCTAACAGGGTTGGGGCCAAGCGCTGAAGCTTTCTTT
CASTLTGLGPSAEAFF
>TRBV18|TRBJ2-1|TRBD2|-
TGTGCCAGCTCACCAAGAACTAGCGGGGGGATTTACAATGAGCAGTTCTTC
CASSPRTSGGIYNEQFF
>TRBV6-5|TRBJ1-2|-|once
TGTGCCAGCCGGAGTACCAAAGTCAATAACTATGGCTACACCTTC
CASRSTKVNNYGYTF
>TRBV30|TRBJ2-1|TRBD2|-
TGTGCCTGGAGTGGGACTAGCTATGAGCAGTTCTTC
CAWSGTSYEQFF
>TRBV28|TRBJ1-4|-|-
TGTGCCAGCAGTTTAGTCTCCTCAAAACTGTTTTTT
CASSLVSSKLFF
>TRBV4-3|TRBJ2-5|-|-
TGCGCCAGCAGCCAAGATCAGGGGTCCCAAGAGACCCAGTACTTC
CASSQDQGSQETQYF
>TRBV5-1|TRBJ1-4|-|-
TGCGCCAGCAGTAGGGCCGGGGGGGGCAATGAAAAACTGTTTTTT
CASSRAGGGNEKLFF
>TRBV12-5|TRBJ1-1|-|-
TGTGCTAGTGGGACCGGGGTCACTGAAGCTTTCTTT
CASGTGVTEAFF
>TRBV6-1|TRBJ1-5|-|-
TGTGCCAGCAGTGATAAGAGGAGGACAGCCAGCAATCAGCCCCAGCATTTT
CASSDKRRTASNQPQHF
>TRBV2|TRBJ2-3|TRBD2|-
TGTGCCAGCAGTACACCCCGCCCGGGGGGTAGCGGGGGTTTGTATACGCAGTATTTT
CASSTPRPGGSGGLYTQYF
>TRBV6-5|TRBJ1-1|-|-
TGTGCCAGCAGTCTTGGGGGGGCGCCTGAAGCTTTCTTT
CASSLGGAPEAFF
>TRBV5-6|TRBJ1-2|-|-
TGTGCCAGCAGCCGCGGCGTTGGCGATGGAGACTATGGCTACACCTTC
CASSRGVGDGDYGYTF
>TRBV29-1|TRBJ1-2|-|-
TGCAGCGTTTCCGACCCTGCGGGTGGCTACACCTTC
CSVSDPAGGYTF
>TRBV19|TRBJ1-6|-|-
TGTGCCAGTAGTATGAAAGGCCAGGATAATTCACCCCTCCACTTT
CASSMKGQDNSPLHF
>TRBV15|TRBJ1-4|-|-
TGTGCCACCAGCAGAGTCCGGGGGAAAACAACTAATGAAAAACTGTTTTTT
CATSRVRGKTTNEKLFF
>TRBV2|TRBJ2-3|-|-
TGTGCCAGCAAGCTCGCGGGGTCCACAGATACGCAGTATTTT
CASKLAGSTDTQYF
>TRBV7-2|TRBJ2-5|-|once
TGTGCCAGCAGCTTAGGTGGGGACTTAATTTCTCAGTACTTC
CASSLGGDLISQYF
>TRBV5-1|TRBJ2-7|TRBD1|-
TGCGCCAGCAGCTTAGTACCCTACGACCGAGACAGGGCGCCCTACGAGCAGTACTTC
CASSLVPYDRDRAPYEQYF
>TRBV20-1|TRBJ1-5|-|-
TGCAGTGCTAGTCCCGATCAGCCCCAGCATTTT
CSASPDQPQHF